The 9 T cell receptor beta chains reported below all come from one sample, sequenced in a study of regulatory T cells in long-lasting Graves disease. In building TCR beta libraries, iRepertoire HTBI primers were used together with Arm-PCR of CDR3 regions. In TCRdb, the multiplex PCR reads were re-called with MiXCR into one record per CDR3 protein. The sample lists hundreds of thousands of distinct CDR3 sequences, around 17% occurring once. The time point is: newly diagnosed GD, antithyroid drugs for less than 3 months. After RNA was extracted from PBMCs, the TCR library was made from it. The sample was also linked to a second study, of T cells in Graves' hyperthyroidism and ophthalmopathy.

Source: peripheral blood mononuclear cells (PBMCs), taken at new diagnosis, from a patient treated with antithyroid drugs. Source of these receptors: a woman aged 25 to 39 with Graves disease.

This clonotype was seen only a few times. The chain recombines TRBV9 with TRBJ1-1, with 10 bases identical to TRBD1. The V gene's germline CDR1 is SGDLS and CDR2 YYNGEE. The CDR3 totals 17 residues. The V gene end was trimmed by 4 bases and the J gene end by 1 base; junction bases not matched to a gene: 10. The CDR3 is CASSTLGQGEGNTEAFF. The CDR3 region has the DNA TGTGCCAGCAGCACCCTTGGACAGGGGGAAGGGAACACTGAAGCTTTCTTT.

This clonotype was seen ten or more times. The V gene is TRBV7-2, the J gene TRBJ1-6, with a tentative D call TRBD1 (6 bases). The V gene lost 1 base and the J gene lost 14 bases, with 9 bases spanning the gap. Germline V gene sequence: CDR1 SGHTA, CDR2 FQGNSA. The CDR3 has 12 amino acids. CDR3 region: CASSLDRTALHF. The DNA for the CDR3 is TGTGCCAGCAGCTTAGATCGGACAGCCCTCCACTTT.

In this sample, this clonotype turned up many times. The rearrangement links TRBV29-1 to TRBJ2-1; 8 bases are shared with TRBD2. With V trimmed by 6 bases and J by 7 bases, 5 bases remained unmatched. This CDR3 region has 12 residues. Germline CDR1 and CDR2: SQVTM and ANQGSEA. The CDR3: CSVSGSRNEQFF. DNA of the CDR3: TGCAGCGTGAGCGGGAGTCGGAATGAGCAGTTCTTC.

This clonotype came up a few times. J is TRBJ1-3 and V is TRBV20-1; no definite D call. CDR1 is DFQATT and CDR2 is SNEGSKA in the germline V gene (reference sequence). This CDR3 has 13 amino acids. The V and J ends lost 6 bases and 4 bases respectively, with 13 bases between them. CDR3 nucleotide sequence: TGCAGTGCCAGTGTCTCCTTCGGAAACACCATATATTTT. It translates to CSASVSFGNTIYF.

In this sample, this clonotype turned up many times. The chain employs TRBV28 and TRBJ1-4; weak D call: TRBD1 (6 bases). CDR3 length: 13 amino acids. Germline V gene data show CDR1 as MDHEN and CDR2 as SYDVKM. V dropped 10 bases and J dropped 5 bases, with 14 bases sitting between them. DNA for the CDR3: TGTGCCACCTGTCGGACAGTGAATGAAAAACTGTTTTTT. This codes for CATCRTVNEKLFF.

For this clonotype: A far more abundant clone sits one base away, making this likely a read error. The J gene is TRBJ1-2, the V gene TRBV6-2 or TRBV6-3; D perhaps matches TRBD1 (5 bases). The CDR3 extends over 16 amino acids. In germline, CDR1 is MNHEY, CDR2 SVGEGT. V was cut by 2 bases and J by 12 bases, with 25 bases left in between. This CDR3 reads CASSYQRGFSNYGHTF. The CDR3 DNA reads TGTGCCAGCAGTTACCAGCGGGGGTTCTCTAACTACGGCCACACCTTC.

This rearrangement joins TRBV7-2 to TRBJ1-1; possible D gene TRBD1, 6 bases. The CDR3 spans 17 residues. V was cut by 4 bases and J by 1 base, with 19 bases left in between. Germline loops: CDR1 SGHTA, CDR2 FQGNSA. This CDR3 reads CASSSLTTGWENTEAFF. In DNA form, the CDR3 reads TGTGCCAGCAGCTCCCTGACAACAGGGTGGGAGAACACTGAAGCTTTCTTT.

This sequence joins TRBV28 and TRBJ1-4, with TRBD1 identical over 8 bases. The germline V gene encodes CDR1 MDHEN and CDR2 SYDVKM. The CDR3 sequence is 13 residues long. V lost 10 bases, J lost 7 bases, and 8 bases stayed unmatched. CDR3 nucleotide sequence: TGTGCCATAAGGACAGGGCAAGTTGAAAAACTGTTTTTT. Translated, it gives CAIRTGQVEKLFF.

Worth noting for this clonotype: A much larger clone lies one base from this, so it may be a read error. The genes are TRBV6-5 and TRBJ1-2; D gene unclear. CDR3 length equals 14 residues. The V end lost 4 bases, the J end lost 6 bases, and 15 bases lay between the germline ends. The V gene's germline CDR1 is MNHEY and CDR2 SVGAGI. The CDR3, as DNA: TGTGCCAGCAGTTTACGGGGAGTGGGAGATGGCTACACCTTC. Translating it yields CASSLRGVGDGYTF.